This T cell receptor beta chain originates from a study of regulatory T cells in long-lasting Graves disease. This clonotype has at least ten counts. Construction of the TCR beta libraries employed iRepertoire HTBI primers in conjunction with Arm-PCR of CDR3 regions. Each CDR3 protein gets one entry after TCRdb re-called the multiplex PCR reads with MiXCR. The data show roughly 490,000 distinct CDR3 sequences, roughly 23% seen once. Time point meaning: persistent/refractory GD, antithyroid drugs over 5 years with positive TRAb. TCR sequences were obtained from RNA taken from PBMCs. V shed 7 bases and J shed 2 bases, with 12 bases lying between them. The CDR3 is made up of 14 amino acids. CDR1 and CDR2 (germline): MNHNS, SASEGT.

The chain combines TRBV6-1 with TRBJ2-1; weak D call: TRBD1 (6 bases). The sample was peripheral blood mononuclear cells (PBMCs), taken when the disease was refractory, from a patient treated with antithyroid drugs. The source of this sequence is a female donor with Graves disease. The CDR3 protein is CASISQGPYNEQFF. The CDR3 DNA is TGTGCCAGCATAAGCCAGGGGCCCTACAATGAGCAGTTCTTC.